These 13 T cell receptor beta chains were sequenced from one sample in a study of T cell repertoires in cytomegalovirus infection. TCRdb itself ran the reads through MiXCR, one entry per CDR3 protein. The sample has 500,000 or so distinct CDR3 sequences, 16% seen once. The sample was CD8+ T cells from PBMCs. The receptor source for this set is a human donor in good health (CMV status not recorded). Some clones in this sample may be carry-over from other donors' samples.

This clonotype was recorded a few times. This chain joins TRBV28 and TRBJ2-1; 11 bases match TRBD2. With V trimmed by 5 bases and J by 10 bases, 16 bases remained unmatched. The CDR3 has 17 residues. Germline V gene lookup returns CDR1 MDHEN and CDR2 SYDVKM. CDR3 region: CASSISLLAGAEGEQFF. The CDR3 DNA is TGTGCCAGCAGTATCTCCTTACTAGCGGGGGCTGAGGGAGAGCAGTTCTTC.

The chain links TRBV9 to TRBJ2-1; D not certain. CDR3 size: 19 residues. Germline loops: CDR1 SGDLS, CDR2 YYNGEE. Trimming shortened V by 3 bases and J by 1 base, and 23 bases separated the two germline ends. In nucleotides, the CDR3 is TGTGCCAGCAGCGGACTGTTCTATGGCGGACCTAATTCCTACAATGAGCAGTTCTTC. It encodes CASSGLFYGGPNSYNEQFF.

This clonotype was counted at least ten times. This chain joins TRBV19 and TRBJ1-6; 7 bases align to TRBD1. J was trimmed by 2 bases and V by 5 bases; bases with no gene match: 6. This CDR3 has 16 amino acids. Germline lookup yields CDR1 LNHDA and CDR2 SQIVND (reference sequence). The CDR3 sequence: CASSRQGSTYNSPLHF. The CDR3 nucleotides are TGTGCCAGTAGTCGACAGGGAAGTACCTATAATTCACCCCTCCACTTT.

The chain couples TRBV6-6 to TRBJ1-2; TRBD1 aligns across 8 bases. CDR3 length: 15 residues. Losses at the gene ends were 5 bases for V and 2 bases for J; bases not matched to a gene: 7. The germline CDR1 and CDR2 sequences are MNHNY and SVGAGI (reference sequence). In DNA form, the CDR3 reads TGTGCCAGCAGTCAGCCGGGACAGGAAAACTATGGCTACACCTTC. Protein sequence: CASSQPGQENYGYTF.

This clonotype appeared many times. V usage is TRBV7-2 and J usage is TRBJ2-5, with D possibly TRBD1 on 6 matching bases. Trimming removed 1 base at V and 5 bases at J, with 17 bases between. Germline lookup yields CDR1 SGHTA and CDR2 FQGNSA. The CDR3 contains 16 residues. The CDR3 here is CASSLGSTGIRETQYF. CDR3 sequence (DNA): TGTGCCAGCAGCTTAGGGTCCACAGGGATTAGGGAGACCCAGTACTTC.

J is TRBJ1-1 and V is TRBV15; tentatively, D is TRBD1 (5 bases). Per the germline V gene, CDR1 is LNHNV and CDR2 is YYDKDF (reference sequence). This CDR3 contains 14 residues. The V end was cut by 1 base, the J end by 1 base, with 7 bases between. The CDR3 sequence is CATSRVGGNTEAFF. For the CDR3, the DNA is TGTGCCACCAGCAGAGTGGGGGGGAACACTGAAGCTTTCTTT.

J is TRBJ2-1 and V is TRBV25-1; possibly TRBD2 for D (5 bases). This CDR3 comprises 13 residues. The V and J ends lost 6 bases and 9 bases respectively, with 15 bases between them. Germline CDR1 reads MGHDK; CDR2 reads SYGVNS. The CDR3 sequence: CASSPTRAGEQFF. CDR3 DNA sequence: TGTGCCAGCAGCCCTACAAGGGCGGGTGAGCAGTTCTTC.

This clonotype was counted a few times. The V call is TRBV11-2, the J call TRBJ2-1, with 11 bases lining up with TRBD2. This CDR3 contains 21 residues. Trimming removed 4 bases from V and 9 bases from J; junction bases left unmatched: 26. Per the germline V gene, CDR1 is SGHAT and CDR2 is FQNNGV. CDR3: CASSSHELAGELVSPRGEQFF. The DNA for the CDR3 is TGTGCCAGCAGCTCACATGAACTAGCGGGAGAGTTGGTGTCACCCCGAGGTGAGCAGTTCTTC.

This chain connects TRBV14 to TRBJ2-5, with D hard to call. V lost 0 bases and J 2 bases, leaving 13 bases between the germline ends. Looked up from germline, CDR1 is SGHDN and CDR2 is FVKESK. There are 16 residues in the CDR3. This CDR3 is CASSQDPVTSQETQYF. Written as DNA, the CDR3 is TGTGCCAGCAGCCAAGACCCGGTGACGAGTCAAGAGACCCAGTACTTC.

This clonotype was found many times. The rearrangement uses TRBV7-9 and TRBJ2-5; 8 bases fit TRBD2. CDR3 length: 17 amino acids. J gave up 4 bases and V 2 bases, and 12 bases lay outside the gene matches. Per the germline V gene, CDR1 is SEHNR and CDR2 is FQNEAQ (reference sequence). The CDR3 sequence: CASSLTGGARTVETQYF. The CDR3 DNA reads TGTGCCAGCAGCTTAACGGGAGGGGCCCGAACGGTAGAGACCCAGTACTTC.

The rearrangement uses TRBV7-9 and TRBJ2-7; D might be TRBD1 or TRBD2, each matching 6 bases. Germline lookup yields CDR1 SEHNR and CDR2 FQNEAQ (reference sequence). V shed 1 base and J shed 3 bases, with 31 bases lying between them. The CDR3 runs to 21 residues. The CDR3 spells CASSLVVIRPEGGCGYYEQYF. DNA of the CDR3: TGTGCCAGCAGCTTAGTGGTCATTCGGCCTGAGGGGGGTTGCGGATACTACGAGCAGTACTTC.

The rearrangement uses TRBV11-2 and TRBJ1-6; perhaps TRBD1 as D (5 bases). The ends were cut back, 3 bases at V and 1 base at J, with 19 bases in the middle. The CDR3 consists of 19 residues. The germline V gene has CDR1 SGHAT and CDR2 FQNNGV. The DNA for the CDR3 is TGTGCCAGCAGCTTCAGACTGGGGGGGGGAGCGTCCTATAATTCACCCCTCCACTTT. Encoded protein: CASSFRLGGGASYNSPLHF.

This chain links TRBV6-1 with TRBJ1-2, with D hard to call. The CDR3 extends over 13 amino acids. Trimming took 7 bases from V and 6 from J, leaving 15 bases between them. CDR1 and CDR2 from the germline V gene are MNHNS and SASEGT. The CDR3 DNA reads as TGTGCCAGCACGTGGGATTGGTTCCATGGCTACACCTTC. This sequence encodes CASTWDWFHGYTF.